The sequence of this TCR beta chain was determined in a study of T cells in Graves' hyperthyroidism and ophthalmopathy. This clonotype was seen ten or more times. What it binds is unknown. V lost 9 bases and J lost 5; bases outside the gene matches: 10. The CDR3 sequence is 15 residues long. CDR1 and CDR2 (germline): MNHNS, SASEGT. RNA transcripts gave rise to amplified TCR beta CDR3 regions. A set of HTBI primers served as the primers for a first-round RT-PCR of the TCR CDR3. From the multiplex PCR reads, TCRdb called clonotypes with MiXCR, one entry per CDR3 protein. Here the sample spans about 290,000 distinct CDR3 sequences, around 15% being singletons. Whole-study findings and limits: A 13 V-J signature model discriminated ophthalmopathy versus stable hyperthyroidism. For ophthalmopathy, model prediction preceded onset by a median about 6 months.

Diagnosis rested on symptoms, serum thyroxine and TRAb, thyroid ultrasound, and orbital computed tomography. The V gene is TRBV6-1, the J gene TRBJ2-7; the match to TRBD2 covers 13 bases. This TCR derives from a woman aged 45-60 years with Graves' hyperthyroidism that later progressed to Graves' ophthalmopathy. The specimen sequenced was blood. CDR3 sequence: CASFPGTSGKDEQYF. The DNA for the CDR3 is TGTGCCAGTTTTCCCGGGACTAGCGGGAAAGACGAGCAGTACTTC.